This T cell receptor (beta chain) was recorded in a study of blood T cell repertoires in COVID-19. With 3 bases clipped from V and 4 bases from J, the junction kept 4 bases outside the gene matches. The CDR3 has 15 amino acids. Germline V lookup: CDR1 SGHNT, CDR2 YENEEA. As processed by the authors: How many nucleated cells were present was estimated from reference gene primer amplification. The data were produced by immunoSEQ multiplex PCR, yet TCRdb's version contains in-frame clones alone and is incomplete. That table gives V, J and clone size, and the DNA gave D and trimming. The repertoire includes more than 100,000 clones, approximately 90% of them detected once, and roughly 15% sits in the top ten.

V usage is TRBV11-3 and J usage is TRBJ2-1, with 9 bases that match TRBD2. This TCR derives from a woman older than 75 in a cohort sampled during active COVID-19. Source material: peripheral blood. The CDR3 DNA is TGTGCCAGCAGCTTTAGCGGGGGACGTTACAATGAGCAGTTCTTC. It translates to CASSFSGGRYNEQFF. The whole variable domain, remainder taken from reference TRBV11-3 and TRBJ2-1, is EAGVVQSPRYKIIEKKQPVAFWCNPISGHNTLYWYLQNLGQGPELLIRYENEEAVDDSQLPKDRFSAERLKGVDSTLKIQPAELGDSAVYLCASSFSGGRYNEQFFGPGTRLTVL.